Below, 27 T cell receptor beta chains from the same sample are listed, as sequenced in a study of blood T cell repertoires in COVID-19. The table came from immunoSEQ multiplex PCR; TCRdb's copy has only in-frame clones and leaves some out. The sample has approximately 300,000 clones; 88% are singletons. Material: peripheral blood. Receptor source: a woman aged 50 to 60 with active or convalescent COVID-19.

The rearrangement uses TRBV7-8 and TRBJ1-5; no definite D call. The germline gives CDR1 SGHVS, CDR2 FQNEAQ. The CDR3 sequence is 13 residues long. V was pared by 5 bases and J by 3 bases, with 8 bases between. The CDR3: CASSRRFNQPQHF. The CDR3 DNA reads TGTGCCAGCAGCCGACGGTTCAATCAGCCCCAGCATTTT.

CDR3 nucleotides: TGTGCCAGCAGCTTAGTGGGGGGGACGACAATCCCTGGAAACACCATATATTTT. Its protein product is CASSLVGGTTIPGNTIYF. The V and J genes are TRBV11-2 and TRBJ1-3; D might be TRBD1 (5 bases). The germline V gene has CDR1 SGHAT and CDR2 FQNNGV. V shed 1 base and J shed 2 bases, with 18 bases lying between them. This CDR3 is built from 18 residues. Drawing the rest from reference TRBV11-2 and TRBJ1-3, the complete variable domain is EAGVAQSPRYKIIEKRQSVAFWCNPISGHATLYWYQQILGQGPKLLIQFQNNGVVDDSQLPKDRFSAERLKGVDSTLKIQPAKLEDSAVYLCASSLVGGTTIPGNTIYFGEGSWLTVV.

The rearrangement links TRBV7-3 to TRBJ1-2; the D gene is possibly TRBD1 (5 bases). This CDR3 has 13 residues. Germline-derived CDR1 and CDR2 are SGHTA and FQGTGA. Trimming left V 5 bases short and J 3 bases short, with 10 bases between. The CDR3 DNA is TGTGCCAGCAGCGAAGACAGATACTATGGCTACACCTTC. This gives the protein CASSEDRYYGYTF. The full variable domain, its missing parts supplied by reference TRBV7-3 and TRBJ1-2, is GAGVSQTPSNKVTEKGKYVELRCDPISGHTALYWYRQSLGQGPEFLIYFQGTGAADDSGLPNDRFFAVRPEGSVSTLKIQRTERGDSAVYLCASSEDRYYGYTFGSGTRLTVV.

V usage is TRBV5-1 and J usage is TRBJ2-3; D unresolved. V was clipped by 1 base and J by 1 base, with 10 bases between them. The CDR3 is made up of 15 amino acids. In germline, CDR1 is SGHRS, CDR2 YFSETQ. The CDR3 nucleotides are TGCGCCAGCAGCTTGCAGGATATTCGCACAGATACGCAGTATTTT. Amino acids: CASSLQDIRTDTQYF.

This chain uses TRBV4-2 with TRBJ1-5, with D maybe TRBD1 (6 bases). The CDR3 loop spans 16 amino acids. Trimming left V 2 bases short and J 6 bases short, with 17 bases between. Germline CDR1 is LGHNA and CDR2 is YNFKEQ. This CDR3 reads CASSQSHQGYSQPQHF. CDR3 sequence (DNA): TGTGCCAGCAGCCAATCCCACCAGGGGTATAGTCAGCCCCAGCATTTT.

Details on this clone: Compared with germline, one end of the junction differs, possibly owing to a read error. The chain carries TRBV6-2 or TRBV6-3 and TRBJ2-3, with 8 bases matching TRBD1. In germline, CDR1 is MNHEY, CDR2 SVGEGT. The CDR3 loop spans 13 amino acids. The CDR3: CASSGQGSGVIVF. Here the CDR3 DNA reads TGTGCCAGCAGTGGACAGGGTTCGGGAGTCATAGTTTTT.

This clone showed up just a few times. The chain couples TRBV18 to TRBJ1-2; TRBD1 aligns across 10 bases. The CDR3 consists of 14 residues. V dropped 2 bases and J dropped 6; count of bases not matched to a gene: 3. Germline CDR1 KGHSH, CDR2 LQKENI. The CDR3 sequence is CASSPRDRGDGYTF. CDR3 sequence (DNA): TGTGCCAGCTCACCAAGGGACAGGGGAGATGGCTACACCTTC. The variable domain in full, completed from reference TRBV18 and TRBJ1-2, reads NAGVMQNPRHLVRRRGQEARLRCSPMKGHSHVYWYRQLPEEGLKFMVYLQKENIIDESGMPKERFSAEFPKEGPSILRIQQVVRGDSAAYFCASSPRDRGDGYTFGSGTRLTVV.

The rearrangement joins TRBV6-5 to TRBJ1-3; weak D call: TRBD1 (6 bases). The CDR3 loop spans 15 amino acids. V was trimmed by 8 bases and J by 0 bases, leaving 14 bases between them. Germline assignment: CDR1 MNHEY and CDR2 SVGAGI. DNA for the CDR3: TGTGCCAGCGGACAGAGGGGGGGCTCTGGAAACACCATATATTTT. Translated, it gives CASGQRGGSGNTIYF.

This rearrangement joins TRBV7-9 to TRBJ1-6; D is unclear. The CDR3 extends over 12 amino acids. Trimming removed 2 bases at V and 10 bases at J, with 6 bases between. Germline V gives CDR1 SEHNR, CDR2 FQNEAQ (reference sequence). CDR3 DNA sequence: TGTGCCAGCAGCTTAAGTGGCTCACCCCTCCACTTT. It translates to CASSLSGSPLHF.

This clone was observed a few times. This sample also contains other DNA sequences that code for the same CDR3. The J gene is TRBJ2-7, the V gene TRBV4-1; 8 bases are shared with TRBD2. Germline CDR1 MGHRA, CDR2 YSYEKL. V shed 1 base, J shed 1 base, and the junction held 3 bases outside the gene matches. The CDR3 consists of 15 residues. CDR3 DNA: TGCGCCAGCAGCCAAGGACTAGCGTTATCCTACGAGCAGTACTTC. Translated, it gives CASSQGLALSYEQYF.

This clone was seen once. The chain is built from TRBV3-1 (or the pseudogene TRBV3-2) and TRBJ2-5, with D perhaps matching TRBD2 (6 bases). The CDR3 sequence is 14 residues long. From germline, CDR1 is LGHDT and CDR2 YNNKEL (reference sequence). Trimming took off 4 bases at V and 4 bases at J, with 13 bases between the two ends. CDR3 nucleotides: TGTGCCAGCAGCCCCCAGACTAGTAGAGAGACCCAGTACTTC. Translating it yields CASSPQTSRETQYF.

V usage is TRBV30 and J usage is TRBJ2-2; a weak D match, TRBD2 (6 bases). Germline CDR1 GTSNPN, CDR2 SVGIG (reference sequence). The germline V and J ends were trimmed by 3 bases and 7 bases, with 18 bases remaining between them. CDR3 length equals 15 residues. The CDR3 reads CAWSARLLGGGELFF. The CDR3 coding sequence is TGTGCCTGGAGCGCCCGACTCTTGGGAGGCGGGGAGCTGTTTTTT.

The chain carries TRBV29-1 and TRBJ1-1; a possible D gene is TRBD1 (6 bases). This CDR3 has 12 residues. Germline V gives CDR1 SQVTM, CDR2 ANQGSEA. Trimming took 6 bases from V and 6 from J, leaving 14 bases between them. For the CDR3, the DNA is TGCAGCGTCGATACAGGGATCGCTGAAGCTTTCTTT. Its protein is CSVDTGIAEAFF.

A few counts support this clone. The gene calls are TRBV15 and TRBJ1-5; perhaps TRBD1 as D (5 bases). The CDR3 is 13 amino acids. CDR1 is LNHNV and CDR2 is YYDKDF in the germline V gene (reference sequence). V was pared by 5 bases and J by 8 bases, with 13 bases between. The chain's CDR3 is CATSGGELKPQHF. Written as DNA, the CDR3 is TGTGCCACCAGCGGGGGGGAATTAAAGCCCCAGCATTTT.

This clone has a single count. The V and J genes are TRBV25-1 and TRBJ2-7; TRBD2 is a possible D gene (6 bases). Trimming left V 6 bases short and J 0 bases short, with 15 bases between. Germline lookup yields CDR1 MGHDK and CDR2 SYGVNS. There are 15 residues in the CDR3. CDR3 residues: CASSPSSVLSYEQYF. CDR3 DNA: TGTGCCAGCAGCCCCTCTAGCGTCCTCTCCTACGAGCAGTACTTC.

This chain links TRBV28 with TRBJ2-7, with 8 bases aligning to TRBD1. The germline CDR1 and CDR2 sequences are MDHEN and SYDVKM. Trimming cost V 4 bases and J 2 bases; bases outside gene matches: 7. The CDR3 has 15 residues. The CDR3: CASSSNRDRPYEQYF. In DNA form, the CDR3 reads TGTGCCAGCAGTTCCAATCGGGACAGGCCCTACGAGCAGTACTTC.

The rearrangement uses TRBV30 and TRBJ1-6; 10 nucleotides match TRBD1. The J segment lost 10 bases and the V segment lost 1 base, leaving 10 bases of the junction unmatched. The germline V gene has CDR1 GTSNPN and CDR2 SVGIG (reference sequence). CDR3 length equals 16 residues. CDR3 in DNA: TGTGCCTGGAGTGGCTCCCTGACAGGGGGCAGGTCACCCCTCCACTTT. Translating it yields CAWSGSLTGGRSPLHF.

The genes are TRBV29-1 and TRBJ1-2; TRBD1 matches 7 bases. The J segment lost 6 bases and the V segment lost 6 bases, leaving 13 bases of the junction unmatched. Germline CDR1 reads SQVTM; CDR2 reads ANQGSEA. The CDR3 contains 14 residues. The CDR3 loop is CSVDEDRLINGYTF. CDR3 DNA: TGCAGCGTCGATGAGGACAGGCTTATAAATGGCTACACCTTC.

V usage is TRBV2 and J usage is TRBJ1-1; 8 nucleotides agree with TRBD1. V dropped 6 bases and J dropped 0; count of bases not matched to a gene: 3. The germline V gene encodes CDR1 SNHLY and CDR2 FYNNEI. The CDR3 length is 14 residues. The CDR3 region is CASSVTGVNTEAFF. In DNA form, the CDR3 reads TGTGCCAGCAGCGTGACAGGGGTGAACACTGAAGCTTTCTTT.

The rearrangement links TRBV19 to TRBJ1-6, with a possible D match to TRBD1 (6 bases). Germline V CDR1 and CDR2: LNHDA, SQIVND (reference sequence). CDR3 size: 14 residues. The germline V and J ends were trimmed by 10 bases and 0 bases, with 10 bases remaining between them. CDR3 sequence (DNA): TGTGCCACAGGGGAGAGCTCCTATAATTCACCCCTCCACTTT. It encodes CATGESSYNSPLHF.

This clone occurred a few times. The V call is TRBV4-2, the J call TRBJ2-7; unclear D gene. Trimming stripped 1 base from V and 5 bases from J, with 9 bases between. The length of the CDR3 is 13 residues. The V gene's germline CDR1 is LGHNA and CDR2 YNFKEQ. In DNA form, the CDR3 reads TGTGCCAGCAGCCAAGGCGAGGTCGACGAGCAGTACTTC. Translating gives CASSQGEVDEQYF.

The V call is TRBV29-1, the J call TRBJ2-5, with TRBD1 as a possible D gene (5 bases). The ends were cut back, 4 bases at V and 2 bases at J, with 8 bases in the middle. There are 12 residues in the CDR3. The germline CDR1 and CDR2 sequences are SQVTM and ANQGSEA. The CDR3: CSVATAQETQYF. DNA of the CDR3: TGCAGCGTTGCGACAGCTCAAGAGACCCAGTACTTC.

On this clone itself: The junction departs from germline at one end; a sequencing error may be responsible. The chain combines TRBV6-2 or TRBV6-3 with TRBJ1-2; perhaps TRBD1 as D (6 bases). Germline lookup yields CDR1 MNHEY and CDR2 SVGEGT. This CDR3 is built from 13 residues. As DNA, the CDR3 is TGTGCCAGCAGTTTTACTTTGACCGGGACATCATCTTTC. Protein: CASSFTLTGTSSF.

The rearrangement uses TRBV7-2 and TRBJ1-2; 7 nucleotides align to TRBD1. V shed 4 bases, J shed 5 bases, and the junction held 13 bases outside the gene matches. CDR1 SGHTA and CDR2 FQGNSA come from the germline V gene. The length of the CDR3 is 16 residues. As DNA, the CDR3 is TGTGCCAGCAGCTCGATAGGGGGACAGAGCCCGTATGGCTACACCTTC. Translation: CASSSIGGQSPYGYTF. Combining the CDR3 with reference TRBV7-2 and TRBJ1-2 gives the whole variable domain GAGVSQSPSNKVTEKGKDVELRCDPISGHTALYWYRQSLGQGLEFLIYFQGNSAPDKSGLPSDRFSAERTGGSVSTLTIQRTQQEDSAVYLCASSSIGGQSPYGYTFGSGTRLTVV.

This chain links TRBV5-1 with TRBJ1-4; a possible D gene is TRBD1 (5 bases). This CDR3 comprises 16 residues. In germline, CDR1 is SGHRS, CDR2 YFSETQ. With 5 bases removed from V and 1 base from J, the gap between germline ends came to 15 bases. The CDR3 DNA is TGCGCCAGCAGTCCTGGGGCATCGAGAACTAATGAAAAACTGTTTTTT. Translation gives CASSPGASRTNEKLFF.

The chain combines TRBV6-6 with TRBJ1-2, with D hard to call. The CDR3 runs to 15 residues. V was trimmed by 1 base and J by 0 bases, leaving 9 bases between them. Germline CDR1 reads MNHNY; CDR2 reads SVGAGI (reference sequence). CDR3 loop: CASSYYLTANYGYTF. As DNA, the CDR3 is TGTGCCAGCAGTTACTATCTAACAGCTAACTATGGCTACACCTTC.

V usage is TRBV28 and J usage is TRBJ2-7; D may be TRBD1 (5 bases). This CDR3 has 13 residues. Germline CDR1 is MDHEN and CDR2 is SYDVKM. The V gene lost 3 bases and the J gene lost 4 bases, with 10 bases spanning the gap. The CDR3 is CASSLGPRYEQYF. The CDR3 nucleotides are TGTGCCAGCAGTTTGGGGCCCCGATACGAGCAGTACTTC.